Listed below are T cell receptor beta chains from one sample, sequenced in a study of CD8+ T cells in alopecia areata. Generated by immunoSEQ multiplex PCR, the TCRdb table keeps only in-frame clones and is missing some. The data hold some 130,000 clones, with almost 50% observed a single time. This sample comprised CD8+ T cells sorted from blood, obtained at week 0. These receptors were obtained from a human donor with alopecia areata. The CDR3 runs from the conserved cysteine through the conserved F or W. A D gene is named only where the DNA matches it firmly. Size values are once, few and many counts, or a class for expanded clones, and some rows have none.

NA 15 TRBJ2-7 NA TRBV27 CASSRDTSSSYEQYF TGTGCCAGCAGCCGCGATACAAGTTCGAGCTACGAGCAGTACTTC
NA 15 TRBJ2-1 NA TRBV25-1 CASIPGGLSYNEQFF TGTGCCAGCATCCCTGGGGGCCTATCCTACAATGAGCAGTTCTTC
NA 14 TRBJ2-7 NA TRBV5-1 CASSFGSRTYEQYF TGCGCCAGCAGCTTCGGGAGCAGGACGTACGAGCAGTACTTC
NA 15 TRBJ2-4 NA TRBV2 CASKRLIGTKNIQYF TGTGCCAGCAAGAGGTTGATAGGAACCAAAAACATTCAGTACTTC
TRBD1 17 TRBJ1-2 NA TRBV25-1 CASSYPGQGPVNYGYTF TGTGCCAGCAGCTACCCGGGACAGGGACCGGTAAACTATGGCTACACCTTC
TRBD1 15 TRBJ2-7 few TRBV27 CASSLGRTGGYEQYF TGTGCCAGCAGTTTAGGGCGGACAGGGGGCTACGAGCAGTACTTC
NA 13 TRBJ1-1 NA TRBV9 CASSVGGDTEAFF TGTGCCAGCAGCGTAGGCGGGGATACTGAAGCTTTCTTT
TRBD2 15 TRBJ2-2 NA TRBV27 CASSFSGGGTGELFF TGTGCCAGCAGTTTCAGCGGGGGCGGGACCGGGGAGCTGTTTTTT
TRBD2 15 TRBJ2-1 NA TRBV7-2 CASSQGRGNHNEQFF TGTGCCAGCAGCCAAGGGCGGGGGAACCACAATGAGCAGTTCTTC
NA 12 TRBJ2-3 NA TRBV9 CASSPPTDTQYF TGTGCCAGCAGCCCTCCAACAGATACGCAGTATTTT
NA 13 TRBJ2-2 NA TRBV10-3 CAIQQVNTGELFF TGTGCCATCCAGCAAGTGAACACCGGGGAGCTGTTTTTT
NA 12 TRBJ2-5 NA TRBV5-6 CASSLELKPQYF TGTGCCAGCAGCTTGGAGTTAAAGCCTCAGTACTTC
NA 12 TRBJ2-7 NA TRBV13 CASSLRGYEQYF TGTGCCAGCAGCTTACGAGGCTACGAGCAGTACTTC
NA 13 TRBJ2-5 NA TRBV6-5 CASSHLGVETQYF TGTGCCAGCAGTCATCTAGGGGTAGAGACCCAGTACTTC
NA 13 TRBJ1-1 NA TRBV30 CAWTLTGNTEAFF TGTGCCTGGACCCTCACAGGGAACACTGAAGCTTTCTTT
TRBD1 14 TRBJ2-7 NA TRBV4-1 CASSHQTGNYEQYF TGCGCCAGCAGCCATCAGACAGGGAACTACGAGCAGTACTTC
NA 13 TRBJ1-5 NA TRBV5-4 CASSFGGGQPQHF TGTGCCAGCAGCTTCGGGGGAGGTCAGCCCCAGCATTTT
NA 16 TRBJ2-5 NA TRBV13 CASSYSTGTLQETQYF TGTGCCAGCAGTTACAGCACCGGGACTCTCCAAGAGACCCAGTACTTC
NA 13 TRBJ2-7 NA TRBV11-2 CASSLDPNYEQYF TGTGCCAGCAGCTTAGACCCCAACTACGAGCAGTACTTC
NA 14 TRBJ2-3 few TRBV13 CASSLEGFTDTQYF TGTGCCAGCAGCTTAGAAGGTTTTACAGATACGCAGTATTTT
NA 13 TRBJ1-1 few TRBV2 CARRDIMNTEAFF TGTGCCAGACGGGACATCATGAACACTGAAGCTTTCTTT
NA 12 TRBJ2-7 few TRBV29-1 CSAQTGSYEQYF TGCAGCGCTCAGACGGGTTCCTACGAGCAGTACTTC
NA 13 TRBJ2-5 NA TRBV15 CATSRDRGETQYF TGTGCCACCAGCAGAGACAGGGGAGAGACCCAGTACTTC
NA 12 TRBJ1-2 NA TRBV30 CAWSGGQLDYTF TGTGCCTGGAGCGGAGGACAGTTGGACTACACCTTC
TRBD1 14 TRBJ1-1 NA TRBV7-9 CASTHQGAHTEAFF TGTGCCAGCACCCATCAGGGGGCGCACACTGAAGCTTTCTTT
NA 15 TRBJ2-7 NA TRBV4-1 CASSQEEGSSYEQYF TGCGCCAGCAGCCAAGAGGAGGGCTCCTCCTACGAGCAGTACTTC
NA 13 TRBJ1-2 few TRBV29-1 CSVVGRENYGYTF TGCAGCGTTGTGGGCAGGGAGAACTATGGCTACACCTTC
TRBD2 16 TRBJ2-1 few TRBV19 CASSISGTSFYNEQFF TGTGCCAGTAGTATAAGTGGGACTAGCTTTTACAATGAGCAGTTCTTC